Listed below are T cell receptor beta chains from one sample, sequenced in a study of T-cell reconstitution after alpha-beta-depleted transplantation in children. In TCRdb, the PCR reads were re-called with MiXCR into one record per CDR3 protein. The sample holds around 680,000 distinct CDR3 sequences, roughly 17% seen once. Material: PBMCs from the stem cell graft donor, obtained from the stem cell graft. The receptors were sampled from a human donor who donated a stem cell graft to a child with acute myeloid leukemia. CDR3s include the opening cysteine and the closing phenylalanine or tryptophan. The D gene is left open where the match is weak. Not all rows give a size; the values are once, few, many and, for expanded clones, a class.

v_gene	j_gene	abundance	d_gene	CDR3aa	CDR3nt
TRBV18	TRBJ2-1	many	.	CASSPRTANEQFF	TGTGCCAGCTCACCACGAACCGCAAATGAGCAGTTCTTC
TRBV12-3/TRBV12-4	TRBJ2-2	.	TRBD2	CASSPPGLANGELFF	TGTGCCAGCAGCCCCCCCGGACTAGCCAACGGGGAGCTGTTTTTT
TRBV12-3/TRBV12-4	TRBJ2-2	.	.	CASSPRRGNTGELFF	TGTGCCAGCAGTCCGAGGAGGGGGAACACCGGGGAGCTGTTTTTT
TRBV20-1	TRBJ2-5	many	.	CSADPRERGTQYF	TGCAGTGCCGACCCCCGCGAGAGGGGGACCCAGTACTTC
TRBV6-6	TRBJ2-7	many	.	CASSYGRTYEQYF	TGTGCCAGCAGTTACGGCAGAACCTACGAGCAGTACTTC
TRBV29-1	TRBJ2-1	many	TRBD1	CSVDLTGGYNEQFF	TGCAGCGTTGATTTGACAGGGGGCTATAATGAGCAGTTCTTC
TRBV14	TRBJ2-3	many	.	CASSQDIGSGLSTDTQYF	TGTGCCAGCAGCCAAGATATCGGGTCAGGGTTAAGCACAGATACGCAGTATTTT
TRBV20-1	TRBJ1-4	.	TRBD1	CSARDLSRTGWEKLFF	TGCAGTGCTAGAGATCTTTCGAGGACAGGGTGGGAAAAACTGTTTTTT
TRBV29-1	TRBJ1-2	many	.	CSVGGWAANYGYTF	TGCAGCGTTGGAGGGTGGGCAGCAAACTATGGCTACACCTTC
TRBV10-3	TRBJ2-1	many	TRBD1	CAISEPITGTDIYNEQFF	TGTGCCATCAGTGAGCCTATCACCGGGACAGATATTTACAATGAGCAGTTCTTC
TRBV20-1	TRBJ1-5	many	TRBD1	CSAYGQDPNQPQHF	TGCAGTGCGTACGGACAGGACCCCAATCAGCCCCAGCATTTT
TRBV29-1	TRBJ2-3	.	.	CSVEEGGGPGTDTQYF	TGCAGCGTTGAGGAAGGGGGGGGGCCGGGCACAGATACGCAGTATTTT
TRBV6-5	TRBJ2-5	many	TRBD2	CASSLFGRVGRAEETQYF	TGTGCCAGCAGTTTATTCGGGAGGGTGGGAAGAGCGGAAGAGACCCAGTACTTC
TRBV24-1	TRBJ2-6	.	TRBD2	CATPDGLASSGANVLTF	TGTGCCACGCCCGACGGACTAGCGTCGTCTGGGGCCAACGTCCTGACTTTC
TRBV12-3/TRBV12-4	TRBJ2-2	.	.	CASSYNTNRAWELFF	TGTGCCAGCAGCTACAACACGAATAGGGCCTGGGAGCTGTTTTTT
TRBV20-1	TRBJ2-1	many	TRBD2	CSAGLGQAGRNEQFF	TGCAGTGCCGGTCTCGGGCAAGCGGGGAGGAATGAGCAGTTCTTC
TRBV24-1	TRBJ1-2	many	TRBD1	CATSEQGAYGYTF	TGTGCCACCAGTGAACAGGGGGCATACGGCTACACCTTC
TRBV20-1	TRBJ1-2	many	.	CSASRSQSNGYTF	TGCAGTGCTAGTAGGTCTCAATCGAATGGCTACACCTTC
TRBV5-6	TRBJ1-4	many	.	CASSLAGGAGEKLFF	TGTGCCAGCAGCTTGGCCGGAGGGGCTGGTGAAAAACTGTTTTTT
TRBV6-5	TRBJ1-5	many	TRBD1	CASSSDRDNQPQHF	TGTGCCAGCAGTTCTGACAGGGATAATCAGCCCCAGCATTTT
TRBV5-5	TRBJ1-4	.	.	CASSLGRNNEKLFF	TGTGCCAGCAGCTTGGGGAGAAACAATGAAAAACTGTTTTTT
TRBV6-5	TRBJ2-1	many	.	CASSYGRGYNEQFF	TGTGCCAGCAGTTACGGTAGGGGCTACAATGAGCAGTTCTTC
TRBV24-1	TRBJ2-2	.	.	CATAIGAGELFF	TGTGCCACCGCAATAGGAGCTGGGGAGCTGTTTTTT
TRBV20-1	TRBJ2-7	many	.	CSARPFLQGSMYEQYF	TGCAGTGCTAGGCCTTTTCTCCAGGGGAGCATGTACGAGCAGTACTTC
TRBV10-3	TRBJ2-3	few	.	CAISPQQGSSTDTQYF	TGTGCCATCAGCCCCCAGCAGGGTTCTAGCACAGATACGCAGTATTTT
TRBV4-3	TRBJ2-4	.	.	CASSQERYSIAKNIQYF	TGCGCCAGCAGCCAAGAACGGTACTCCATAGCCAAAAACATTCAGTACTTC
TRBV29-1	TRBJ1-4	many	.	CSVSPGNNEKLFF	TGCAGCGTTTCTCCAGGCAATAATGAAAAACTGTTTTTT
TRBV20-1	TRBJ2-5	once	.	CSARSIETEYF	TGCAGTGCTAGATCGATCGAGACCGAGTACTTC
TRBV20-1	TRBJ1-6	many	.	CSANLREGNSPLHF	TGCAGTGCTAATCTCAGGGAGGGTAATTCACCCCTCCACTTT
TRBV7-9	TRBJ1-2	.	.	CASSFGWDGYGYTF	TGTGCCAGCAGCTTCGGATGGGATGGCTATGGCTACACCTTC